This T cell receptor (beta chain) emerged from a study of blood T cell repertoires in COVID-19. At the level of the study: The samples span acute and convalescent COVID-19 from the United States, Italy and Spain. The cDNA or gDNA used as material had been derived from T cells, B-cell-depleted T cells, or PBMCs.

In the original analysis: The authors estimated nucleated cell counts from reference gene primer amplification. Using immunoSEQ multiplex PCR, the repertoire was profiled, and TCRdb retains in-frame clones only, with some absent. D and trimming were read from the DNA, whereas the V and J calls and clone size are those reported in that table. This sample has some 60,000 clones, with about 90% found just once. This CDR3 contains 16 residues. V dropped 3 bases and J dropped 1; count of bases not matched to a gene: 6. Germline V gene sequence: CDR1 DFQATT, CDR2 SNEGSKA (reference sequence). Sequencing was done on a sample of peripheral blood. This TCR was recovered from a man aged 60 to 69 with acute or convalescent COVID-19. V is TRBV20-1 and J is TRBJ2-1; 10 nucleotides line up with TRBD2. The CDR3 DNA sequence: TGCAGTGCTAGTCCCGCTAGCGGGAGTTCCTACAATGAGCAGTTCTTC. Amino acid sequence: CSASPASGSSYNEQFF.